The 31 T cell receptor beta chains in this list originate from one sample, sequenced in a study of early T cells in non-severe SARS-CoV-2 infection. MiXCR, run by TCRdb on the 5' RACE reads, gives a single entry per CDR3 protein. The sample yields under 60,000 distinct CDR3 sequences, approximately 10% seen once. The sample here was whole blood, taken at baseline. The receptors come from an adult who was a healthcare worker with PCR-confirmed SARS-CoV-2 infection or an uninfected control (not recorded which).

This chain joins TRBV29-1 and TRBJ2-5; TRBD1 matches 9 bases. Trimming cost V 6 bases and J 3 bases; bases outside gene matches: 8. Germline CDR1 reads SQVTM; CDR2 reads ANQGSEA. This CDR3 is 14 amino acids long. The CDR3 sequence: CSVATGGPKETQYF. The DNA for the CDR3 is TGCAGCGTCGCCACAGGGGGCCCCAAAGAGACCCAGTACTTC. The full variable domain, completed using reference TRBV29-1 and TRBJ2-5, is SAVISQKPSRDICQRGTSLTIQCQVDSQVTMMFWYRQQPGQSLTLIATANQGSEATYESGFVIDKFPISRPNLTFSTLTVSNMSPEDSSIYLCSVATGGPKETQYFGPGTRLLVL.

This clonotype was counted between two and nine times. Compared with germline, one end of the junction differs, possibly owing to a read error. This chain connects TRBV7-7 to TRBJ2-1; 10 bases align to TRBD2. This CDR3 has 15 residues. Germline assignment: CDR1 SSHAT and CDR2 FNYEAQ (reference sequence). The CDR3: CASSLEVAGGNEQFF. CDR3 sequence (DNA): TGTGCTAGCAGCTTAGAGGTAGCGGGGGGCAATGAGCAGTTCTTC.

This clonotype was detected many times. CDR3: CASSFRGADTQYF. As DNA, the CDR3 is TGTGCCAGCAGCTTTCGGGGCGCAGATACGCAGTATTTT. This sequence joins TRBV11-2 and TRBJ2-3, with D perhaps given as TRBD1 or TRBD2 (5 bases each). The length of the CDR3 is 13 residues. The germline V and J ends were trimmed by 3 bases and 4 bases, with 8 bases remaining between them. Germline V CDR1 and CDR2: SGHAT, FQNNGV.

In its sample, this clonotype was seen many times. V gene TRBV19 combines with J gene TRBJ2-7; D gene unclear. CDR3 length: 16 amino acids. Looked up from germline, CDR1 is LNHDA and CDR2 is SQIVND (reference sequence). V was cut by 5 bases and J by 0 bases, with 17 bases left in between. DNA for the CDR3: TGTGCCAGTAGTCCCCCGGGCCACCTTTTCTCCTACGAGCAGTACTTC. Translating gives CASSPPGHLFSYEQYF.

The CDR3 sequence: CASSPTSGSKVDNEQFF. The CDR3 region has the DNA TGTGCCAGCAGCCCGACGAGCGGGAGCAAGGTAGACAATGAGCAGTTCTTC. The V and J genes are TRBV11-3 and TRBJ2-1; 8 nucleotides line up with TRBD2. Per the germline V gene, CDR1 is SGHNT and CDR2 is YENEEA. CDR3 length equals 17 residues. The ends lost 5 bases at V and 5 bases at J; junction bases unmatched: 14. Full variable domain (remainder filled in from reference TRBV11-3 and TRBJ2-1): EAGVVQSPRYKIIEKKQPVAFWCNPISGHNTLYWYLQNLGQGPELLIRYENEEAVDDSQLPKDRFSAERLKGVDSTLKIQPAELGDSAVYLCASSPTSGSKVDNEQFFGPGTRLTVL.

This clonotype was observed a few times. The rearrangement links TRBV7-8 to TRBJ1-2, with 11 bases lining up with TRBD1. Germline V gene data show CDR1 as SGHVS and CDR2 as FQNEAQ. J lost 6 bases, V lost 5 bases, and 5 bases had no gene match. The CDR3 runs to 14 residues. The CDR3 is CASSLWTGGDGYTF. The CDR3 DNA reads as TGTGCCAGCAGCCTATGGACAGGGGGCGATGGCTACACCTTC. The entire variable domain, with the rest obtained from reference TRBV7-8 and TRBJ1-2, is as follows: GAGVSQSPRYKVAKRGQDVALRCDPISGHVSLFWYQQALGQGPEFLTYFQNEAQLDKSGLPSDRFFAERPEGSVSTLKIQRTQQEDSAVYLCASSLWTGGDGYTFGSGTRLTVV.

This clonotype turned up a few times. This chain connects TRBV10-3 to TRBJ2-2, with D possibly matching TRBD1 (8 bases). V was shortened by 3 bases and J by 5 bases, with 16 bases between the two germline ends. CDR3 size: 16 residues. Germline CDR1 and CDR2: ENHRY and SYGVKD. The CDR3 sequence is CAISDPGQGGTGELFF. CDR3 in DNA: TGTGCCATCAGTGACCCCGGACAGGGAGGGACCGGGGAGCTGTTTTTT.

This clonotype occurred a few times. The V gene is TRBV14, the J gene TRBJ2-7; a possible D gene is TRBD1 (7 bases). There are 13 residues in the CDR3. In germline, CDR1 is SGHDN, CDR2 FVKESK. V lost 4 bases, J lost 5 bases, and 12 bases lay in between. Here the CDR3 reads CASSPGGINEQYF. DNA for the CDR3: TGTGCCAGCAGCCCAGGGGGGATCAACGAGCAGTACTTC.

This clonotype was picked up one time. The chain links TRBV11-2 to TRBJ2-5, with 12 bases matching TRBD2. V shed 0 bases, J shed 5 bases, and the junction held 13 bases outside the gene matches. This CDR3 spans 19 amino acids. Germline V CDR1 and CDR2: SGHAT, FQNNGV. The CDR3 nucleotides read TGTGCCAGCAGCTTAGATTCGGCCCTAGCGGGGGGGCCGGAGGAGACCCAGTACTTC. It translates to CASSLDSALAGGPEETQYF.

This clonotype was counted a few times. V and J are TRBV9 and TRBJ2-7, with D tentatively TRBD2 (6 bases). From germline, CDR1 is SGDLS and CDR2 YYNGEE. Trimming pared 4 bases from V and 4 bases from J, leaving 15 bases between. The CDR3 length is 14 residues. Here the CDR3 reads CASSIAVGGYEQYF. The CDR3 coding sequence is TGTGCCAGCAGCATAGCGGTAGGAGGGTACGAGCAGTACTTC. Together with reference TRBV9 and TRBJ2-7, the CDR3 gives the full variable domain: DSGVTQTPKHLITATGQRVTLRCSPRSGDLSVYWYQQSLDQGLQFLIQYYNGEERAKGNILERFSAQQFPDLHSELNLSSLELGDSALYFCASSIAVGGYEQYFGPGTRLTVT.

The chain is built from TRBV7-4 and TRBJ2-7; either TRBD1 or TRBD2 may fit D (5 bases each). Trimming removed 1 base from V and 3 bases from J, with 7 bases in between. The CDR3 consists of 13 residues. Germline CDR1 is SGHVT and CDR2 is SQSDAQ. In DNA form, the CDR3 reads TGTGCCAGCAGCTTAGGAGGGGACTACGAGCAGTACTTC. Residues: CASSLGGDYEQYF.

This sequence joins TRBV30 and TRBJ1-6, with TRBD1 as a possible D gene (6 bases). The CDR3 has 14 amino acids. CDR1 is GTSNPN and CDR2 is SVGIG in the germline V gene (reference sequence). Trimming removed 2 bases at V and 7 bases at J, with 12 bases between. This CDR3 is CAWSPGQSNSPLHF. DNA of the CDR3: TGTGCCTGGAGTCCCGGACAGTCCAATTCACCCCTCCACTTT.

This clonotype was counted between two and nine times. The rearrangement links TRBV10-3 to TRBJ1-2; unclear D gene. This CDR3 has 13 residues. The ends were cut back, 10 bases at V and 3 bases at J, with 15 bases in the middle. Germline V gene data show CDR1 as ENHRY and CDR2 as SYGVKD. CDR3 residues: CASQKGEDYGYTF. The CDR3 bases are TGTGCCAGCCAAAAGGGCGAAGACTATGGCTACACCTTC.

V usage is TRBV11-3 and J usage is TRBJ2-7, with 14 bases matching TRBD2. Germline CDR1 is SGHNT and CDR2 is YENEEA. Trimming took 5 bases from V and 6 from J; bases not matched to a gene: 3. The CDR3 is made up of 14 amino acids. The CDR3 region has the DNA TGTGCCAGCAGCACGGGACTAGCGGGAGTCGAGCAGTACTTC. It specifies CASSTGLAGVEQYF.

Only a few counts were recorded for this clonotype. The rearrangement joins TRBV5-1 to TRBJ1-1; D is perhaps TRBD1 (6 bases). The CDR3 consists of 13 residues. V lost 4 bases, J lost 4 bases, and 11 bases lay in between. Germline V gene data show CDR1 as SGHRS and CDR2 as YFSETQ. The CDR3 sequence: CASSVQGTTEAFF. The DNA of the CDR3 is TGCGCCAGCAGCGTACAGGGTACCACTGAAGCTTTCTTT.

The table lists this clonotype with a few counts. The genes are TRBV20-1 and TRBJ2-2; 11 bases fit TRBD2. The trim removed 0 bases at V and 5 bases at J, leaving 5 bases unmatched. CDR1 is DFQATT and CDR2 is SNEGSKA in the germline V gene (reference sequence). The CDR3 is 16 residues long. The CDR3 sequence: CSARDLAGGETGELFF. CDR3 sequence (DNA): TGCAGTGCTAGAGACCTAGCGGGAGGAGAGACCGGGGAGCTGTTTTTT.

This rearrangement joins TRBV6-1 to TRBJ1-3, with 7 bases identical to TRBD1. The CDR3 length is 14 residues. V was clipped by 1 base and J by 3 bases; unmatched bases: 0. Germline CDR1 and CDR2: MNHNS and SASEGT. CDR3 loop: CASSEGTGGNTIYF. CDR3 nucleotide sequence: TGTGCCAGCAGTGAAGGGACAGGTGGAAACACCATATATTTT.

Concerning this clonotype itself: The junction departs from the called germline gene at one end, perhaps through a read error. The chain joins TRBV4-1 to TRBJ1-5; 7 positions match TRBD1. This CDR3 has 15 residues. Per the germline V gene, CDR1 is MGHRA and CDR2 is YSYEKL. The CDR3 coding sequence is TGCGCCAGCAGCCCGGACGGACAGGCTGCCCAGCTCCAGCATTTT. Amino acids: CASSPDGQAAQLQHF.

This clonotype was seen only a few times. V gene TRBV27 combines with J gene TRBJ2-1; tentatively, D is TRBD2 (5 bases). The CDR3 length is 15 residues. The ends were cut back, 2 bases at V and 1 base at J, with 9 bases in the middle. Per germline, CDR1 MNHEY and CDR2 SMNVEV (reference sequence). This CDR3 reads CASSLLTGSYNEQFF. In DNA form, the CDR3 reads TGTGCCAGCAGTTTACTAACGGGGTCCTACAATGAGCAGTTCTTC.

This clonotype occurred a few times. This chain links TRBV9 with TRBJ2-2, with a tentative D call TRBD2 (5 bases). The CDR3 totals 14 residues. V lost 0 bases to trimming and J lost 6 bases, with 9 bases between them. Germline-derived CDR1 and CDR2 are SGDLS and YYNGEE. In DNA form, the CDR3 reads TGTGCCAGCAGCGTAGCTTGGGGAGCCGGGGAGCTGTTTTTT. It codes for CASSVAWGAGELFF.

This clonotype was detected only a few times. V usage is TRBV11-3 and J usage is TRBJ2-2; 8 bases match TRBD1. V shed 4 bases, J shed 2 bases, and the junction held 3 bases outside the gene matches. The CDR3 has 15 amino acids. Germline CDR1 SGHNT, CDR2 YENEEA. CDR3 sequence reads: CASSSGGLNTGELFF. The CDR3 DNA is TGTGCCAGCAGCTCAGGGGGCCTAAACACCGGGGAGCTGTTTTTT.

This sequence joins TRBV5-1 and TRBJ2-7; D is perhaps TRBD1 (6 bases). Deletions cut 4 bases from V and 5 bases from J, with 13 bases between. The CDR3 is 13 residues long. CDR1 is SGHRS and CDR2 is YFSETQ in the germline V gene. The CDR3, as DNA: TGCGCCAGCAGCCCATACAGGGCCCACGAGCAGTACTTC. Translation: CASSPYRAHEQYF.

This clonotype was detected ten times or more. J is TRBJ1-6 and V is TRBV6-5; D remains unclear. Trimming left V 6 bases short and J 1 base short, with 13 bases between. This CDR3 is 16 amino acids long. Germline CDR1 is MNHEY and CDR2 is SVGAGI. CDR3 amino acids: CASRTRGTSYNSPLHF. CDR3 coding DNA: TGTGCCAGCAGGACGCGGGGAACGTCCTATAATTCACCCCTCCACTTT.

The rearrangement joins TRBV7-9 to TRBJ2-1, with 8 bases fitting TRBD2. After removal of 3 bases from V and 10 bases from J, the junction contained 8 bases not matched to a gene. The germline V gene has CDR1 SEHNR and CDR2 FQNEAQ (reference sequence). The CDR3 extends over 14 amino acids. CDR3 in amino acids: CASSLDGGRREQFF. The DNA for the CDR3 is TGTGCCAGCAGCTTGGATGGCGGGAGGAGGGAGCAGTTCTTC.

The gene calls are TRBV11-2 and TRBJ2-3, with D perhaps given as TRBD1 or TRBD2 (5 bases each). Germline V gives CDR1 SGHAT, CDR2 FQNNGV. Trimming shortened V by 6 bases and J by 2 bases, and 15 bases separated the two germline ends. This CDR3 is built from 15 residues. The CDR3 here is CASRGTGVSTDTQYF. CDR3 DNA sequence: TGTGCCAGCAGGGGGACGGGTGTTTCCACAGATACGCAGTATTTT.

This rearrangement joins TRBV29-1 to TRBJ2-1; TRBD2 matches at 7 bases. Germline values: CDR1 SQVTM, CDR2 ANQGSEA. The V gene end was trimmed by 1 base and the J gene end by 0 bases; junction bases not matched to a gene: 0. The length of the CDR3 is 14 residues. As DNA, the CDR3 is TGCAGCGTTGAAGGCGGGAGCTCCTACAATGAGCAGTTCTTC. Protein product: CSVEGGSSYNEQFF.

This chain uses TRBV20-1 with TRBJ2-1; 11 bases fit TRBD2. This CDR3 has 12 residues. Per the germline V gene, CDR1 is DFQATT and CDR2 is SNEGSKA (reference sequence). CDR3 sequence reads: CSPGTSGAEQFF. CDR3 bases: TGCAGCCCCGGGACTAGCGGAGCTGAGCAGTTCTTC.

The chain has TRBV7-9 and TRBJ1-5, with D maybe TRBD1 (6 bases). The CDR3 is 15 amino acids. Germline CDR1 is SEHNR and CDR2 is FQNEAQ (reference sequence). V was clipped by 3 bases and J by 0 bases, with 9 bases between them. The CDR3 spells CASSFTGNSNQPQHF. In DNA, the CDR3 is TGTGCCAGCAGCTTTACAGGGAATAGCAATCAGCCCCAGCATTTT.

This chain connects TRBV29-1 to TRBJ1-3; TRBD1 might be the D (6 bases). This CDR3 is built from 14 residues. The germline V gene has CDR1 SQVTM and CDR2 ANQGSEA. V shed 7 bases and J shed 4 bases, with 17 bases lying between them. The DNA of the CDR3 is TGCAGCGCTTCTTTACAGGGAAGAGGAAACACCATATATTTT. Its translation: CSASLQGRGNTIYF.

The rearrangement joins TRBV7-2 to TRBJ2-7, with 11 bases fitting TRBD2. CDR3 length equals 14 residues. From germline, CDR1 is SGHTA and CDR2 FQGNSA. Trimming cost V 5 bases and J 9 bases; bases outside gene matches: 9. The CDR3 protein is CASSAIPSGRSQYF. As DNA, the CDR3 is TGTGCCAGCAGCGCCATCCCTAGCGGGAGGTCGCAGTACTTC.

Only a few counts were recorded for this clonotype. The genes are TRBV11-3 and TRBJ2-4; D may be TRBD2 (6 bases). Germline V gene data show CDR1 as SGHNT and CDR2 as YENEEA. The CDR3 length is 15 residues. V lost 4 bases to trimming and J lost 6 bases, with 16 bases between them. This CDR3 reads CASSSPWRDGNIQYF. DNA for the CDR3: TGTGCCAGCAGCTCCCCCTGGCGGGACGGAAACATTCAGTACTTC. Based on the CDR3 plus reference TRBV11-3 and TRBJ2-4, the full variable domain is EAGVVQSPRYKIIEKKQPVAFWCNPISGHNTLYWYLQNLGQGPELLIRYENEEAVDDSQLPKDRFSAERLKGVDSTLKIQPAELGDSAVYLCASSSPWRDGNIQYFGAGTRLSVL.